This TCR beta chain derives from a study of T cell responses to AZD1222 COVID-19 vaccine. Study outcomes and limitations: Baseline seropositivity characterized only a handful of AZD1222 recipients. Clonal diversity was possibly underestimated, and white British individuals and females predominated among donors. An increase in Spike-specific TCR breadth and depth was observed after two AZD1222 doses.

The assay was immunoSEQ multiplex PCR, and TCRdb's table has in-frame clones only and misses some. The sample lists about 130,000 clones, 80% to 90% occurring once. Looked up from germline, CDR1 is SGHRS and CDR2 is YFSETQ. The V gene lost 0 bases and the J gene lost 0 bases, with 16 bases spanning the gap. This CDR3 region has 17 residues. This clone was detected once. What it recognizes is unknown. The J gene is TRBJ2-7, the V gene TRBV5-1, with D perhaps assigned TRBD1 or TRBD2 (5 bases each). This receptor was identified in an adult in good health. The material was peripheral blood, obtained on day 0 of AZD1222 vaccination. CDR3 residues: CASSLAGPGAGSYEQYF. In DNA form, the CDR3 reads TGCGCCAGCAGCTTGGCCGGACCCGGGGCTGGCTCCTACGAGCAGTACTTC.